In this sample, the clone carrying this T cell receptor (beta chain) turned up many times. The V gene lost 7 bases and the J gene lost 7 bases, with 11 bases spanning the gap. There are 13 residues in the CDR3. CDR1 and CDR2 (germline): MNHNS, SASEGT. These data come from a study of Graves' ophthalmopathy and Graves' hyperthyroidism. Newly diagnosed hyperthyroidism donors, aged 18 to 65, duration under 2 months. From fresh peripheral blood, over 9 ml in volume, the PBMCs were obtained. Scientists amplified the TCR beta CDR3 regions from RNA transcripts. Following a first-round RT-PCR that used HTBI primers, a second-round multiplex PCR was carried out. From the multiplex PCR reads, TCRdb called clonotypes with MiXCR, one entry per CDR3 protein. The repertoire has just over 400,000 distinct CDR3 sequences, around 20% of them found once; the top ten carry 2.5% to 3%.

The chain employs TRBV6-1 and TRBJ1-6; the D gene is possibly TRBD1 (6 bases). The sequenced sample was peripheral blood. This clonotype was obtained from a woman younger than 30 with stable Graves' hyperthyroidism. Here the CDR3 reads CASTRGQNSPLHF. The CDR3 coding sequence is TGTGCCAGCACCCGGGGGCAGAATTCACCCCTCCACTTT.